This paragraph reports one T cell receptor (beta chain). The data belong to a study of blood T cell repertoires in COVID-19. Study as a whole: COVID-19 samples, acute and convalescent, were from the United States, Italy and Spain. PBMCs, B-cell-depleted T cells, or T cells provided the cDNA or gDNA that made up the material.

The CDR3 is made up of 14 amino acids. Trimming stripped 3 bases from V and 1 base from J, with 10 bases between. Germline CDR1 reads MDHEN; CDR2 reads SYDVKM. Generated by immunoSEQ multiplex PCR, the TCRdb table keeps only in-frame clones and is missing some. Of under 45,000 clones detected, approximately 88% appear once; the ten largest clones hold approximately 1.3%. Sequenced material: peripheral blood. The sequence was collected from a woman aged 40 to 50 with acute or convalescent COVID-19. V and J are TRBV28 and TRBJ2-7; D gene ambiguous. The CDR3 DNA sequence: TGTGCCAGCAGTTTTGCTCTTCTATCCTACGAGCAGTACTTC. Its translation is CASSFALLSYEQYF.